Each of the 16 T cell receptor beta chains below was sequenced from the same sample in a study of TET2 disruption in CD19-targeted CAR T cells. Antigens for these TCRs are unknown. Libraries were prepared by immunoSEQ multiplex PCR; TCRdb keeps only in-frame clonotypes and omits some of them. In total, the table holds fewer than 30,000 clones. Treatment indicated: autologous CTL019 cells: CD19 CAR with 4-1BB and CD3 zeta domains. The sequencing used CD8- CAR+ T cells sorted from cultured blood T cells, collected for CD19 CAR T cell therapy. Subset specified: CD8-negative CAR-positive T cells from the infusion product. The receptors originated from a man aged 65 to 85 with chronic lymphocytic leukemia.

Concerning this clone: The read comes to an end 3 residues before the CDR3 does, leaving the germline J gene to fill in the end. This rearrangement joins TRBV3-1 (or the pseudogene TRBV3-2) to TRBJ1-1; D is undetermined. Trimming took 1 base from V and 1 from J, leaving 7 bases between them. Per germline, CDR1 LGHDT and CDR2 YNNKEL (reference sequence). The CDR3 is made up of 14 amino acids. The DNA read from the CDR3 is TGTGCCAGCAGCCAAGCTTCCCGGAACACTGAA. It encodes CASSQASRNTE. The whole CDR3 protein is CASSQASRNTEAFF.

For this clone: The read ends 3 residues before the CDR3 terminus; that terminus is restored from the germline J gene. J is TRBJ2-6 and V is TRBV7-6; possibly TRBD1 for D (5 bases). V shed 5 bases and J shed 0 bases, with 17 bases lying between them. Per the germline V gene, CDR1 is SGHVS and CDR2 is FNYEAQ. This CDR3 comprises 18 residues. The CDR3 DNA, read in part, is TGTGCCAGCAGCCAGGAGCCCCAAAGGGGCTCTGGGGCCAACGTC. The encoded protein is CASSQEPQRGSGANV. Given in full, the CDR3 is CASSQEPQRGSGANVLTF.

To note about this clone: Read data end 3 residues before the CDR3 end; the end is taken from the germline J gene. V usage is TRBV6-2 or TRBV6-3 and J usage is TRBJ1-2; a weak D match, TRBD1 (5 bases). Per the germline V gene, CDR1 is MNHEY and CDR2 is SVGEGT. V lost 6 bases and J 5 bases, leaving 13 bases between the germline ends. CDR3 length: 13 amino acids. CDR3 DNA (partial): TGTGCCAGCAGCCGTACACGGGGGTATGGC. This translates into CASSRTRGYG. From start to end, the CDR3 is CASSRTRGYGYTF.

The sequenced part of the CDR3 DNA is TGCAGTGCTACCGAGGAGGGCAGGGCGGGGGGGAATGAC. It translates to CSATEEGRAGGND. The complete CDR3 sequence is CSATEEGRAGGNDYTF. The chain combines TRBV20-1 with TRBJ1-2, with D possibly being TRBD1 (5 bases). The CDR3 end lies 3 residues beyond the end of the read and is filled in from the germline J gene. This CDR3 region has 16 residues. Germline V CDR1 and CDR2: DFQATT, SNEGSKA (reference sequence).

Points on this clone: Relative to the germline gene, one junction end is altered; a read error may explain this. The CDR3 end lies 3 residues beyond the end of the read and is filled in from the germline J gene. The J gene is TRBJ1-2, the V gene TRBV7-9; 8 bases fit TRBD1. CDR1 is SEHNR, CDR2 FQNEAQ, per germline (reference sequence). The CDR3 is 14 residues long. The CDR3 loop reads CSSSSTGDTDTYTF. CDR3 DNA, as far as it was read: TGTTCCAGCAGCTCGACAGGGGACACAGATACC.

Points on this clone: The read terminates 3 residues ahead of where the CDR3 ends, so the germline J gene completes it. The chain recombines TRBV12-3 or TRBV12-4 with TRBJ1-2; D call uncertain. The CDR3 extends over 12 amino acids. The CDR3 bases that were read are TGTGCCAGCAGTCTCTCCACGGGGGGC. Encoded protein: CASSLSTGG. The full CDR3 reads CASSLSTGGYTF.

Concerning this clone: The CDR3 extends 3 residues past the end of the read, so its final part is completed from the germline J gene. The chain carries TRBV5-1 and TRBJ1-1; 10 nucleotides line up with TRBD1. The CDR3 covers 13 residues. With V trimmed by 7 bases and J by 3 bases, 3 bases remained unmatched. Looked up from germline, CDR1 is SGHRS and CDR2 is YFSETQ. The CDR3 DNA, read in part, is TGCGCCAGCCAAGGACAGGGGGACACTGAA. Its translation: CASQGQGDTE. The CDR3, in full, reads CASQGQGDTEAFF.

Concerning this clone: The read falls 3 residues short of the CDR3 end, and the missing part is taken from the germline J gene. The V gene is TRBV2, the J gene TRBJ1-4; the match to TRBD1 covers 7 bases. The CDR3 consists of 14 residues. Trimming removed 5 bases from V and 4 bases from J; junction bases left unmatched: 4. The germline CDR1 and CDR2 sequences are SNHLY and FYNNEI. This CDR3 reads CASSLDRLNEKLFF. The DNA read from the CDR3 is TGTGCCAGCAGTTTGGACAGGCTTAATGAAAAA.

With regard to this clone: The read terminates 3 residues ahead of where the CDR3 ends, so the germline J gene completes it. Other nucleotide sequences in the sample specify the same CDR3. V and J are TRBV7-9 and TRBJ1-2, with a possible D match to TRBD1 (5 bases). Germline CDR1 SEHNR, CDR2 FQNEAQ (reference sequence). The CDR3 has 15 residues. The sequenced CDR3 bases are TGTGCCAGCACAGCGCAGTCCATCAGAGGGGATACC. This encodes CASTAQSIRGDT. The CDR3 in its entirety is CASTAQSIRGDTYTF. The full variable domain, its missing parts supplied by reference TRBV7-9 and TRBJ1-2, is DTGVSQNPRHKITKRGQNVTFRCDPISEHNRLYWYRQTLGQGPEFLTYFQNEAQLEKSRLLSDRFSAERPKGSFSTLEIQRTEQGDSAMYLCASTAQSIRGDTYTFGSGTRLTVV.

Concerning this clone itself: The CDR3 is cut off 3 residues early in the read; its end comes from the germline J gene. This chain connects TRBV19 to TRBJ1-1, with TRBD1 identical over 11 bases. Looked up from germline, CDR1 is LNHDA and CDR2 is SQIVND (reference sequence). This CDR3 spans 16 amino acids. J gave up 4 bases and V 7 bases, and 11 bases lay outside the gene matches. The covered CDR3 bases are TGTGCCAGTACCCGGGACAGGGGGATAAGGAGCACTGAA. Amino acids: CASTRDRGIRSTE. The full CDR3 protein reads CASTRDRGIRSTEAFF. The full variable domain, its missing parts supplied by reference TRBV19 and TRBJ1-1, is DGGITQSPKYLFRKEGQNVTLSCEQNLNHDAMYWYRQDPGQGLRLIYYSQIVNDFQKGDIAEGYSVSREKKESFPLTVTSAQKNPTAFYLCASTRDRGIRSTEAFFGQGTRLTVV.

Comments on this clone: The read halts 3 residues ahead of the CDR3 end, with the missing end drawn from the germline J gene. V and J are TRBV11-2 and TRBJ2-3; D call uncertain. The CDR3 extends over 15 amino acids. The V gene lost 1 base and the J gene lost 0 bases, with 8 bases spanning the gap. Germline V gene lookup returns CDR1 SGHAT and CDR2 FQNNGV. The DNA read from the CDR3 is TGTGCCAGCAGCTTAGTTAGGGCTAGCACAGATACG. Encoded protein: CASSLVRASTDT. The whole CDR3 region reads CASSLVRASTDTQYF.

With respect to this clone: The read finishes 3 residues shy of the CDR3 end, and the germline J gene is used to complete it. The J gene is TRBJ2-3, the V gene TRBV9; 14 nucleotides align to TRBD2. The germline V gene encodes CDR1 SGDLS and CDR2 YYNGEE. The V segment lost 6 bases and the J segment 6 bases; nucleotides outside the gene matches: 15. The CDR3 length is 18 residues. The part of the CDR3 DNA that was read is TGTGCCAGCACCACACTCCTGGGGGGACTAGCGGGAGCGGATACG. It translates to CASTTLLGGLAGADT. The complete CDR3 sequence is CASTTLLGGLAGADTQYF. Full variable domain (outside the CDR3, taken from reference TRBV9 and TRBJ2-3): DSGVTQTPKHLITATGQRVTLRCSPRSGDLSVYWYQQSLDQGLQFLIQYYNGEERAKGNILERFSAQQFPDLHSELNLSSLELGDSALYFCASTTLLGGLAGADTQYFGPGTRLTVL.

Points on this clone: The read finishes 3 residues shy of the CDR3 end, and the germline J gene is used to complete it. This sequence joins TRBV5-1 and TRBJ2-2; TRBD2 agrees at 11 bases. The ends lost 4 bases at V and 2 bases at J; junction bases unmatched: 7. Germline CDR1 reads SGHRS; CDR2 reads YFSETQ. The CDR3 is 17 amino acids. The CDR3 reads CASSPKLAGENTGELFF. The covered CDR3 bases are TGCGCCAGCAGCCCGAAACTAGCGGGGGAAAACACCGGGGAG.

With regard to this clone: The read falls 3 residues short of the CDR3 end, and the missing part is taken from the germline J gene. The V and J genes are TRBV10-3 and TRBJ2-1; D may be TRBD1 (6 bases). Deletions cut 11 bases from V and 7 bases from J, with 18 bases between. CDR3 size: 13 residues. Germline CDR1 reads ENHRY; CDR2 reads SYGVKD. CDR3 bases read: TGTGCCGTCCAGCTTACAGGGTCAAATGAG. Encoded protein: CAVQLTGSNE. The full CDR3 is CAVQLTGSNEQFF.

Of note for this clone: The CDR3 extends 3 residues past the end of the read, so its final part is completed from the germline J gene. The chain joins TRBV9 to TRBJ2-1, with a possible D match to TRBD2 (7 bases). The ends were cut back, 6 bases at V and 9 bases at J, with 19 bases in the middle. CDR3 length: 14 residues. CDR1 and CDR2 from the germline V gene are SGDLS and YYNGEE. CDR3 bases read: TGTGCCAGCAACACTGGAGGGGGGGTAGGTGAG. The encoded protein is CASNTGGGVGE. The entire CDR3 is CASNTGGGVGEQFF.

As concerns this clone: The sequence runs out 3 residues before the end of the CDR3; the remainder is reconstructed from the germline J gene. The V call is TRBV7-9, the J call TRBJ1-2; D unclear. Looked up from germline, CDR1 is SEHNR and CDR2 is FQNEAQ (reference sequence). The CDR3 runs to 12 residues. The CDR3 loop is CASSLIADTYTF. CDR3 DNA (partial): TGTGCCAGCAGCTTAATAGCAGATACC.